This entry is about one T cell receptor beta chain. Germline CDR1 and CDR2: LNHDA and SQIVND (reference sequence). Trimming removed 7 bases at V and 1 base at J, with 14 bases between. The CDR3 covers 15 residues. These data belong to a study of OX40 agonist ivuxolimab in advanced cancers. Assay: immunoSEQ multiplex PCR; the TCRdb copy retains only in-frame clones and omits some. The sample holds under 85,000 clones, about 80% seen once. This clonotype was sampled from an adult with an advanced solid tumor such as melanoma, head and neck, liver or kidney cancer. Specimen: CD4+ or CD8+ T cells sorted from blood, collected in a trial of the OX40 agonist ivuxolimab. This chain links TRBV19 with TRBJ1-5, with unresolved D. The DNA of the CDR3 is TGTGCCAGTAACGGTTGGGTATCCAGCAATCAGCCCCAGCATTTT. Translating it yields CASNGWVSSNQPQHF.